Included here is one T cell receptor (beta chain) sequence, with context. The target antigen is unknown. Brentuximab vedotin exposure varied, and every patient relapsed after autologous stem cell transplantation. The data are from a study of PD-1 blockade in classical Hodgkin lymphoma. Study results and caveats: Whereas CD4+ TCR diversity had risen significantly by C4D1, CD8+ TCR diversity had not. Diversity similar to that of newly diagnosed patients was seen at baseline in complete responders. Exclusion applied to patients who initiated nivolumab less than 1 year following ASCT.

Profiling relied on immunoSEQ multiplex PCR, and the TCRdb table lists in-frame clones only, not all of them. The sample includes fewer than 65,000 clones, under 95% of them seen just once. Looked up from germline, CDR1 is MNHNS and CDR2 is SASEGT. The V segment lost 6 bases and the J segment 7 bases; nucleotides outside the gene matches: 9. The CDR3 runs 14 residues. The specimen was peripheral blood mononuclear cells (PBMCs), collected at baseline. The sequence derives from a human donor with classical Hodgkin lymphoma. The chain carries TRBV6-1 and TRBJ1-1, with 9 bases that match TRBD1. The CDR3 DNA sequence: TGTGCCAGCAGGAAACCGGGACAGGGAAGTGAAGCTTTCTTT. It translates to CASRKPGQGSEAFF.